Listed here are 3 T cell receptor beta chains from one sample, sequenced in a study of T cell repertoires in ileal Crohn's disease. The time point is: neoterminal ileum biopsy at postoperative endoscopy, about 6 months after surgery. The data were produced by immunoSEQ multiplex PCR, yet TCRdb's version contains in-frame clones alone and is incomplete. The sample lists about 3,500 clones, around 85% occurring once. The sequenced material came from ileal tissue. The receptors come from an adult with Crohn's disease.

The chain is built from TRBV9 and TRBJ1-2, with TRBD1 as a possible D gene (5 bases). V lost 3 bases and J lost 3, with 15 bases in between. CDR1 and CDR2 (germline): SGDLS, YYNGEE. The CDR3 has 15 residues. CDR3 in amino acids: CASSEWRAGDYGYTF. Here the CDR3 DNA reads TGTGCCAGCAGCGAGTGGAGGGCGGGGGACTATGGCTACACCTTC. Variable domain in full (rest from reference TRBV9 and TRBJ1-2): DSGVTQTPKHLITATGQRVTLRCSPRSGDLSVYWYQQSLDQGLQFLIQYYNGEERAKGNILERFSAQQFPDLHSELNLSSLELGDSALYFCASSEWRAGDYGYTFGSGTRLTVV.

The V call is TRBV5-1, the J call TRBJ2-3; TRBD2 matches at 13 bases. CDR3 length: 16 amino acids. Germline-derived CDR1 and CDR2 are SGHRS and YFSETQ. Unmatched junction bases numbered 3, after V lost 4 bases and J lost 1 base. The DNA of the CDR3 is TGCGCCAGCAGCCCCGGACTAGCGGGAGGCACAGATACGCAGTATTTT. The encoded protein is CASSPGLAGGTDTQYF.

In nucleotides, the CDR3 is TGTGCCAGCAGCCAAGGGAGGGCCTACGAGCAGTACTTC. Its translation is CASSQGRAYEQYF. The chain combines TRBV14 with TRBJ2-7; a possible D gene is TRBD2 (6 bases). Per the germline V gene, CDR1 is SGHDN and CDR2 is FVKESK. The CDR3 totals 13 residues. With 1 base removed from V and 2 bases from J, the gap between germline ends came to 6 bases.